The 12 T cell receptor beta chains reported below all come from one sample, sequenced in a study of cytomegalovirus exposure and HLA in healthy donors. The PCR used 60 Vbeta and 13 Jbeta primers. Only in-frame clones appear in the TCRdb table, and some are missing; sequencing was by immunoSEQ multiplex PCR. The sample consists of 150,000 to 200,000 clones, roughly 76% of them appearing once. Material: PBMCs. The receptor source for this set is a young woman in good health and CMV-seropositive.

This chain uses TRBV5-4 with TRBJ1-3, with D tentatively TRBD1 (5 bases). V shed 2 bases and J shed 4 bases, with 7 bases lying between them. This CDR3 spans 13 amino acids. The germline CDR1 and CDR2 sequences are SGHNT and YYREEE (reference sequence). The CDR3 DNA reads TGTGCCAGCAGCTTTCGGACAGGAAACACCATATATTTT. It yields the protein CASSFRTGNTIYF.

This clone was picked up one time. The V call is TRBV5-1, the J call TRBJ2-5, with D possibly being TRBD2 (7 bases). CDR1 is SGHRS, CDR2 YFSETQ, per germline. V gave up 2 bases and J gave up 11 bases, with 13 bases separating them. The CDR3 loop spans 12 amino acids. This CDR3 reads CASSFEGGEQYF. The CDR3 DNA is TGCGCCAGCAGCTTTGAGGGGGGGGAGCAGTACTTC.

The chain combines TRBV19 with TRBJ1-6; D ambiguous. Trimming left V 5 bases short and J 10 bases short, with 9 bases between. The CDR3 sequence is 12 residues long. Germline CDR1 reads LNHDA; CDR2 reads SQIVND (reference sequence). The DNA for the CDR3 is TGTGCCAGTAGTGTCCAGAACTCACCCCTCCACTTT. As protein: CASSVQNSPLHF.

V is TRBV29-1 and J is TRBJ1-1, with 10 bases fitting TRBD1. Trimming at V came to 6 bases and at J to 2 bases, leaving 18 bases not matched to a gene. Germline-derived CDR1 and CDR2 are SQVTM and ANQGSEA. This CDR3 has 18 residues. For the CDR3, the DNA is TGCAGCGTAATAACGTTCAGGACAGGGGGGGCTAAAAACACTGAAGCTTTCTTT. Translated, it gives CSVITFRTGGAKNTEAFF.

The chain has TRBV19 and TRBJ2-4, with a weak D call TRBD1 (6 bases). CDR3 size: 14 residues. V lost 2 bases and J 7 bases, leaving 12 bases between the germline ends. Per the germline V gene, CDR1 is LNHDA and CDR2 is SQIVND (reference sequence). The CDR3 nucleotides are TGTGCCAGTAGTATAAAACAGGGCTTTAACATTCAGTACTTC. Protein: CASSIKQGFNIQYF.

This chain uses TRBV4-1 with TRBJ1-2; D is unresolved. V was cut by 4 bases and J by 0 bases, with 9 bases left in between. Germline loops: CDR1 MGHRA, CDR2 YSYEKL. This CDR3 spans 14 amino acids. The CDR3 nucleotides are TGCGCCAGCAGCCGGGAGGGAGCTAACTATGGCTACACCTTC. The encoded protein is CASSREGANYGYTF.

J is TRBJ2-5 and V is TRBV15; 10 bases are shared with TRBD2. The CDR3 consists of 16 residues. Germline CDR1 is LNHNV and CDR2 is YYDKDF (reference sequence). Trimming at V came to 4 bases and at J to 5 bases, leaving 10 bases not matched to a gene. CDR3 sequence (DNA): TGTGCCACCAGCATCGGGAGCGGGGGGGTAATTGAGACCCAGTACTTC. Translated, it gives CATSIGSGGVIETQYF.

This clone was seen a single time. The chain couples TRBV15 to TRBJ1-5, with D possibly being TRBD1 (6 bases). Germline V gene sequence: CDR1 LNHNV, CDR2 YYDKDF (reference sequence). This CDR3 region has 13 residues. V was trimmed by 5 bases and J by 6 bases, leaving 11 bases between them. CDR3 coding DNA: TGTGCCACCAGCGCACACAGGGTTCAGCCCCAGCATTTT. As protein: CATSAHRVQPQHF.

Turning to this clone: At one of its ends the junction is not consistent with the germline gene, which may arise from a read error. The CDR3 spells CSAGDRDSSF. The CDR3 DNA is TGCAGTGCCGGGGACCGGGACTCCTCCTTC. The chain carries TRBV20-1 and TRBJ1-2, with a possible D match to TRBD1 (5 bases). The germline gives CDR1 DFQATT, CDR2 SNEGSKA (reference sequence). CDR3 length equals 10 residues.

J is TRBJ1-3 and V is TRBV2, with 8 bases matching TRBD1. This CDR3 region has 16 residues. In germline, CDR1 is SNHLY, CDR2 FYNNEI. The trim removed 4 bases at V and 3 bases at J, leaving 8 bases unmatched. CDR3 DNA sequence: TGTGCCAGCAGTGCTCCGGGACAGGAGAATGGAAACACCATATATTTT. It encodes CASSAPGQENGNTIYF.

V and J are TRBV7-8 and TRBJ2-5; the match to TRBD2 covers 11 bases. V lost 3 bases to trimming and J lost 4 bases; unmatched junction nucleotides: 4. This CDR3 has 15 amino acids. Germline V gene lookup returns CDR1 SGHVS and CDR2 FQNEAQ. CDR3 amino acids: CASSFSGGEIETQYF. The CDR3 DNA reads TGTGCCAGCAGCTTTAGCGGGGGGGAAATAGAGACCCAGTACTTC.

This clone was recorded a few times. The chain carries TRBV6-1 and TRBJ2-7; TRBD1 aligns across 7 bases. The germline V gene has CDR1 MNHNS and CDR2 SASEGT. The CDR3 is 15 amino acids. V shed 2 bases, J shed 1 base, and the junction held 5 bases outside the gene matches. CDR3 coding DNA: TGTGCCAGCAGTGAATCCCCGGGACAGTCCTACGAGCAGTACTTC. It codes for CASSESPGQSYEQYF.